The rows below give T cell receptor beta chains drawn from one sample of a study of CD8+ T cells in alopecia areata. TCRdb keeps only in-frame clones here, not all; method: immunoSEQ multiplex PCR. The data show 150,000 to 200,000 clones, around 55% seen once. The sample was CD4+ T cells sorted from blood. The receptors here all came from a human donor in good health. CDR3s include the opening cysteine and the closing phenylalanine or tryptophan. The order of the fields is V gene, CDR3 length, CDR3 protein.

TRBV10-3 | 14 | CATTISGRSYEQYF
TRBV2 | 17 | CASSGLASGTSTDTQYF
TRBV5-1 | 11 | CASRVTDTQYF
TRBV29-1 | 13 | CSARRSMNTEAFF
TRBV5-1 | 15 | CASSEGTSVVETQYF
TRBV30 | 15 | CAWSVASGRTNTQYF
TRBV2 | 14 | CASSVTRGFTEAFF
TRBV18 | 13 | CASSPTRNTEAFF
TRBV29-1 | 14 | CSVPSGGLNNEQFF
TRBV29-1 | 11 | CSVKGSGELFF
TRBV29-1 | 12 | CSVVGGANEQFF